The 23 T cell receptor beta chains below were found in one sample sequenced in a study of T cell repertoires in cytomegalovirus infection. A single record per CDR3 protein comes from TCRdb applying MiXCR to the reads. The table shows 400,000 to 550,000 distinct CDR3 sequences, with 11% occurring only once. Material: PBMCs. The receptor set was obtained from a human donor in good health (CMV status not recorded). Some clones in this sample may be carry-over from other donors' samples.

There are many counts of this clonotype. The gene calls are TRBV29-1 and TRBJ1-2, with 10 bases fitting TRBD1. V gave up 4 bases and J gave up 6 bases; unmatched junction bases: 5. The germline gives CDR1 SQVTM, CDR2 ANQGSEA. This CDR3 has 13 residues. As DNA, the CDR3 is TGCAGCGTTGTACAGGGACAGGGGAATGGCTACACCTTC. The encoded protein is CSVVQGQGNGYTF.

This clonotype was counted many times. The V and J genes are TRBV19 and TRBJ1-2; D uncertain. V lost 1 base and J lost 0, with 12 bases in between. CDR1 and CDR2 (germline): LNHDA, SQIVND (reference sequence). The CDR3 covers 16 residues. The DNA of the CDR3 is TGTGCCAGTAGTATAGGCACAGCCCAAGCTAACTATGGCTACACCTTC. Translating it yields CASSIGTAQANYGYTF. Full variable domain (rest looked up from reference TRBV19 and TRBJ1-2): DGGITQSPKYLFRKEGQNVTLSCEQNLNHDAMYWYRQDPGQGLRLIYYSQIVNDFQKGDIAEGYSVSREKKESFPLTVTSAQKNPTAFYLCASSIGTAQANYGYTFGSGTRLTVV.

This clonotype came up many times. This chain uses TRBV7-2 with TRBJ2-3; D ambiguous. Per the germline V gene, CDR1 is SGHTA and CDR2 is FQGNSA. Trimming removed 1 base from V and 6 bases from J, with 8 bases in between. There are 13 residues in the CDR3. Here the CDR3 reads CASSLVWADTQYF. CDR3 bases: TGTGCCAGCAGCTTAGTCTGGGCGGATACGCAGTATTTT.

This clonotype turned up a few times. The CDR3 sequence is CASSYGIAGGPSNEQFF. DNA of the CDR3: TGTGCCAGCAGCTACGGAATAGCGGGAGGGCCCTCCAATGAGCAGTTCTTC. The rearrangement joins TRBV12-3 or TRBV12-4 to TRBJ2-1, with TRBD2 matching 11 bases. V dropped 6 bases and J dropped 6; count of bases not matched to a gene: 13. This CDR3 contains 17 residues.

This clonotype was detected many times. The genes are TRBV6-1 and TRBJ1-5, with D tentatively TRBD1 (6 bases). The V and J ends lost 4 bases and 7 bases respectively, with 11 bases between them. This CDR3 has 13 amino acids. Per germline, CDR1 MNHNS and CDR2 SASEGT. The CDR3 DNA reads as TGTGCCAGCAGTGGGGATCAGGGGCAGCCCCAGCATTTT. Translation: CASSGDQGQPQHF.

Concerning this clonotype itself: A clone one base away is much larger, so this may be a read error. The CDR3 sequence is CASSEAARFSSYKEQFF. Written as DNA, the CDR3 is TGTGCCAGCAGTGAAGCGGCGCGGTTTAGCTCCTACAAAGAGCAGTTCTTC. The rearrangement uses TRBV2 and TRBJ2-1, with no clear D. Germline V gives CDR1 SNHLY, CDR2 FYNNEI. This CDR3 is 17 amino acids long.

This clonotype was seen many times. The chain couples TRBV20-1 to TRBJ1-2; D is ambiguous. The CDR3 spans 12 residues. Germline lookup yields CDR1 DFQATT and CDR2 SNEGSKA (reference sequence). The ends were cut back, 5 bases at V and 1 base at J, with 8 bases in the middle. DNA for the CDR3: TGCAGTGCTTGGACGGATAACTATGGCTACACCTTC. It is translated as CSAWTDNYGYTF.

This clonotype was recorded only once. V and J are TRBV19 and TRBJ2-1; 11 bases map to TRBD2. Germline CDR1 and CDR2: LNHDA and SQIVND (reference sequence). The CDR3 spans 17 residues. The trim removed 8 bases at V and 0 bases at J, leaving 9 bases unmatched. CDR3 region: CASAGTSGTSSYNEQFF. In DNA form, the CDR3 reads TGTGCCAGTGCCGGGACTAGCGGTACTAGCTCCTACAATGAGCAGTTCTTC.

V gene TRBV28 combines with J gene TRBJ2-2; D is unresolved. The CDR3 length is 19 residues. Trimming removed 8 bases at V and 0 bases at J, with 25 bases between. The V gene's germline CDR1 is MDHEN and CDR2 SYDVKM. CDR3 region: CASHYPLSTSTSNTGELFF. The CDR3 DNA follows: TGTGCCAGCCACTACCCGCTCTCGACCTCCACCTCGAACACCGGGGAGCTGTTTTTT.

This clonotype was observed a single time. This may be a read error: a much more frequent sequence differs by one nucleotide. The chain combines TRBV27 with TRBJ2-3; D unresolved. The CDR3 covers 13 residues. CDR1 and CDR2 from the germline V gene are MNHEY and SMNVEV (reference sequence). For the CDR3, the DNA is TGTGCCAGCAGTTTACCCTACACAGATACGAAGTATTTT. It encodes CASSLPYTDTKYF.

This clonotype appeared a few times. The chain combines TRBV7-3 with TRBJ2-5, with TRBD2 as a possible D gene (5 bases). Germline loops: CDR1 SGHTA, CDR2 FQGTGA. CDR3 size: 14 residues. V shed 3 bases and J shed 2 bases, with 10 bases lying between them. The CDR3 protein is CASSFWAGQETQYF. In DNA, the CDR3 is TGTGCCAGCAGCTTTTGGGCGGGTCAAGAGACCCAGTACTTC.

This clonotype appeared many times. The rearrangement uses TRBV7-2 and TRBJ2-3, with D tentatively TRBD2 (6 bases). The CDR3 has 17 amino acids. V was shortened by 5 bases and J by 2 bases, with 20 bases between the two germline ends. Looked up from germline, CDR1 is SGHTA and CDR2 is FQGNSA. The CDR3 DNA reads TGTGCCAGCAGCCTCAGGGCATGGGCTAGCGTCACAGATACGCAGTATTTT. Residues: CASSLRAWASVTDTQYF.

This clonotype was detected ten times or more. J is TRBJ1-2 and V is TRBV19; D is unresolved. Trimming removed 7 bases at V and 3 bases at J, with 18 bases between. The CDR3 spans 15 residues. CDR1 is LNHDA, CDR2 SQIVND, per germline (reference sequence). Here the CDR3 DNA reads TGTGCCAGTACCCCTAGACGGACTGATTACTATGGCTACACCTTC. This encodes CASTPRRTDYYGYTF.

In this sample, this clonotype turned up a few times. This chain uses TRBV15 with TRBJ2-1, with D unclear. The V end was cut by 2 bases, the J end by 0 bases, with 11 bases between. This CDR3 region has 16 residues. CDR1 is LNHNV and CDR2 is YYDKDF in the germline V gene (reference sequence). The CDR3 loop is CATSRSALYSYNEQFF. The CDR3 DNA is TGTGCCACCAGCAGATCGGCACTATACTCCTACAATGAGCAGTTCTTC. Together with reference TRBV15 and TRBJ2-1, the CDR3 gives the full variable domain: DAMVIQNPRYQVTQFGKPVTLSCSQTLNHNVMYWYQQKSSQAPKLLFHYYDKDFNNEADTPDNFQSRRPNTSFCFLDIRSPGLGDTAMYLCATSRSALYSYNEQFFGPGTRLTVL.

This clonotype has only a few counts. The chain links TRBV13 to TRBJ1-1; D remains unclear. There are 16 residues in the CDR3. V lost 2 bases, J lost 5 bases, and 18 bases lay in between. The germline gives CDR1 PRHDT, CDR2 FYEKMQ (reference sequence). As DNA, the CDR3 is TGTGCCAGCAGCTTACGTTTGGTATCTGGTCGGACTGAAGCTTTCTTT. It yields the protein CASSLRLVSGRTEAFF.

This clonotype was observed at least ten times. The chain has TRBV6-1 and TRBJ1-2, with D perhaps TRBD1 (6 bases). Germline V gene sequence: CDR1 MNHNS, CDR2 SASEGT. V lost 5 bases and J 4 bases, leaving 14 bases between the germline ends. This CDR3 has 14 residues. The CDR3 DNA sequence: TGTGCCAGCAGTTTTTTACAGGGCCCCTATGGCTACACCTTC. This translates into CASSFLQGPYGYTF.

The chain combines TRBV10-3 with TRBJ1-1; D may be TRBD1 (5 bases). Trimming left V 0 bases short and J 4 bases short, with 12 bases between. Germline V gene data show CDR1 as ENHRY and CDR2 as SYGVKD. The CDR3 runs to 15 residues. The CDR3, as DNA: TGTGCCATCAGTGAGTCGACAGCGGGGCCCACTGAAGCTTTCTTT. Protein: CAISESTAGPTEAFF.

This rearrangement joins TRBV20-1 to TRBJ1-4; 8 bases are a match to TRBD1. Germline V gene lookup returns CDR1 DFQATT and CDR2 SNEGSKA (reference sequence). The J segment lost 8 bases and the V segment lost 6 bases, leaving 17 bases of the junction unmatched. The CDR3 is made up of 16 amino acids. CDR3 amino acids: CSARDRGVVAEEKLFF. CDR3 DNA sequence: TGCAGTGCCCGTGACAGGGGTGTTGTTGCGGAGGAAAAACTGTTTTTT.

This clonotype was seen at least ten times. The rearrangement links TRBV20-1 to TRBJ2-3, with TRBD2 matching over 8 bases. CDR3 size: 13 residues. Germline CDR1 reads DFQATT; CDR2 reads SNEGSKA (reference sequence). With V trimmed by 6 bases and J by 0 bases, 2 bases remained unmatched. Here the CDR3 reads CSASGGSTDTQYF. In DNA, the CDR3 is TGCAGTGCCAGCGGGGGTAGCACAGATACGCAGTATTTT.

This clonotype showed up many times. The chain links TRBV11-2 to TRBJ2-7, with D unclear. The CDR3 runs 15 residues. V gave up 1 base and J gave up 4 bases, with 14 bases separating them. Germline V gene data show CDR1 as SGHAT and CDR2 as FQNNGV. The CDR3 reads CASSLGEALPYEQYF. DNA of the CDR3: TGTGCCAGCAGCTTAGGAGAAGCCCTTCCTTACGAGCAGTACTTC.

This clonotype was counted between two and nine times. The chain employs TRBV5-5 and TRBJ2-7; D is perhaps TRBD1 (5 bases). The germline V and J ends were trimmed by 5 bases and 0 bases, with 12 bases remaining between them. The germline V gene encodes CDR1 SGHKS and CDR2 YYEKEE (reference sequence). The CDR3 has 14 amino acids. Written as DNA, the CDR3 is TGTGCCAGCAGACGTGGACAAGTCTCCTACGAGCAGTACTTC. This translates into CASRRGQVSYEQYF.

This clonotype was observed at least ten times. J is TRBJ2-3 and V is TRBV7-6; possible D gene TRBD1, 8 bases. V was pared by 5 bases and J by 6 bases, with 12 bases between. Germline assignment: CDR1 SGHVS and CDR2 FNYEAQ. The CDR3 sequence is 13 residues long. Written as DNA, the CDR3 is TGTGCCAGCAGCCAACAGGGGGGGGATACGCAGTATTTT. It yields the protein CASSQQGGDTQYF.

In this sample, this clonotype turned up many times. The chain recombines TRBV11-2 with TRBJ2-3; 11 nucleotides match TRBD2. V trimming: 6 bases; J trimming: 2 bases; junction bases outside the gene matches: 7. This CDR3 spans 16 amino acids. Germline CDR1 is SGHAT and CDR2 is FQNNGV. In nucleotides, the CDR3 is TGTGCCAGCAGTACTCTAGCGGGGGGACTCACAGATACGCAGTATTTT. Amino acids: CASSTLAGGLTDTQYF.